The entry below describes one T cell receptor (beta chain). Trimming removed 3 bases at V and 0 bases at J, with 19 bases between. CDR1 is PRHDT and CDR2 is FYEKMQ in the germline V gene (reference sequence). The CDR3 is 18 residues long. Clones were read by immunoSEQ multiplex PCR, and TCRdb kept only the in-frame ones, dropping some. The table has about 16,000 clones, approximately 92% seen once. This record belongs to a study of blood T cell repertoires in COVID-19. The sequenced sample consisted of peripheral blood. This sequence was found in a human donor with active COVID-19. The donor label of this sample is uncertain. The J gene is TRBJ2-3, the V gene TRBV13; D is ambiguous. CDR3 nucleotides: TGTGCCAGCAGCTTTCGACAAAACTTTGACCATAGCACAGATACGCAGTATTTT. Translating gives CASSFRQNFDHSTDTQYF.